This T cell receptor (beta chain) stems from a study of blood T cell repertoires in COVID-19. About the study: COVID-19 samples collected from the United States, Italy and Spain covered acute and convalescent phases. From T cells, B-cell-depleted T cells, or PBMCs came the material, which was cDNA or gDNA.

Per the study methods: Scientists estimated how many nucleated cells there were by amplifying reference gene primers. TCRdb keeps only in-frame clones here, not all; method: immunoSEQ multiplex PCR. V, J and clone size reflect that table, while D and trimming were determined from the DNA. The repertoire includes approximately 170,000 clones, about 88% of them detected once, and less than 3% sits in the top ten. CDR3 size: 17 residues. J was trimmed by 2 bases and V by 0 bases; bases with no gene match: 7. Germline values: CDR1 LGHDT, CDR2 YNNKEL (reference sequence). Enrolled during active infection, Seattle patients were then followed longitudinally.

This chain links TRBV3-1 (or the pseudogene TRBV3-2) with TRBJ1-1; TRBD1 agrees at 9 bases. The clonotype originates from an elderly woman with COVID-19, enrolled during active disease. The source material was peripheral blood. The DNA for the CDR3 is TGTGCCAGCAGCCAAGAAGGCGGACAGGGGCGAAACACTGAAGCTTTCTTT. This gives the protein CASSQEGGQGRNTEAFF.